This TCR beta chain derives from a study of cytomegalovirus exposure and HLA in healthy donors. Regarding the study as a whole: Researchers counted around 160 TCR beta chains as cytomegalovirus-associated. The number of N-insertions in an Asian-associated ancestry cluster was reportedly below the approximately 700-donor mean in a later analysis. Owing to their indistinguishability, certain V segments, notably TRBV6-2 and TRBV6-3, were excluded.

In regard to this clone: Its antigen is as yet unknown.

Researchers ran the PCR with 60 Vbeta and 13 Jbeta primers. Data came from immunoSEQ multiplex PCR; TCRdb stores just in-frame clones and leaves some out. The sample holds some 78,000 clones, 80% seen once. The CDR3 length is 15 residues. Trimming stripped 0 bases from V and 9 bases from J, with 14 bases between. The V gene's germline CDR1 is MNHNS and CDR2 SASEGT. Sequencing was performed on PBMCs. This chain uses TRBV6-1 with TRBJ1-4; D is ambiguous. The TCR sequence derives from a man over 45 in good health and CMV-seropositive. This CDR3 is CASSEAETGGQKLFF. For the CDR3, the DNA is TGTGCCAGCAGTGAAGCGGAGACGGGAGGGCAAAAACTGTTTTTT.